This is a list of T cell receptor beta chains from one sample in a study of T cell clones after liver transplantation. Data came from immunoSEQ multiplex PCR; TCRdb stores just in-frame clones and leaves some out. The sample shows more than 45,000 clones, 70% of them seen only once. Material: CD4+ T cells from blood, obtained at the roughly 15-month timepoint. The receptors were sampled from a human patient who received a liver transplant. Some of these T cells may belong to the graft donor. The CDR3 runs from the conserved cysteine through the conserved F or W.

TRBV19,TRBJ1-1,CASTRLGETEAFF
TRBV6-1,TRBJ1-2,CASSETQGDYGYTF
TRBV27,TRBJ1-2,CASSQNWALGGYTF
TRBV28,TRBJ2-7,CASKPGQSSYEQYF
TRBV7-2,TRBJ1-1,CASSLRGSPEAFF
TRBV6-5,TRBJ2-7,CASKDGTGWFYEQYF
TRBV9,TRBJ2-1,CASSLSWGLAGASSSYNEQFF
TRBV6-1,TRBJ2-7,CASSEPGAWGKYEQYF
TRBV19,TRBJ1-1,CASSRDRGNTEAFF
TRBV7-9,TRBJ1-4,CASSLAMGATNEKLFF
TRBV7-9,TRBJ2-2,CASSSRDRNTGELFF
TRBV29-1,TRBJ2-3,CSVVRDNPTDTQYF
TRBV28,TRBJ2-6,CASSLQFSGANVLTF
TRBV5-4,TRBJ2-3,CASSPERGRTDTQYF
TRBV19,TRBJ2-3,CASSKRVPDTQYF
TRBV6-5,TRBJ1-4,CASSGGQGGEKLFF
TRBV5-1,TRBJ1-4,CASSLVGRTNEKLFF
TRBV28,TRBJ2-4,CASSLARENIQYF
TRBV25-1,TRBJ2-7,CASSGERAKVRSYEQYF
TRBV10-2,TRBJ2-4,CASSLPGENIQYF
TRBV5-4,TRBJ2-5,CASSLQGAVETQYF
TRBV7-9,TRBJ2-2,CASSQETSGANTGELFF
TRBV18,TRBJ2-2,CAIPESNGGELFF
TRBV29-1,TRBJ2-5,CSVRGTSGEETQYF
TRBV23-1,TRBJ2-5,CASSQDRGQETQYF
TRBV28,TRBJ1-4,CASSRVQGAHNEKLFF
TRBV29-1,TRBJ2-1,CSVGGAGGEQFF
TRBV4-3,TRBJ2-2,CASSQGAGEATGELFF
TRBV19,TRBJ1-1,CASRLFGQINTEAFF
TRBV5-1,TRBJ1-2,CASSLWTGSSSYGYTF
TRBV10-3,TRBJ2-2,CAISGTSGELFF
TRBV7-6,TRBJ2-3,CASSPTGLTDTQYF